The 8 T cell receptor beta chains below come from one sample, sequenced in a study of cytomegalovirus exposure and HLA in healthy donors. A multiplex PCR was run with 60 Vbeta primers and 13 Jbeta primers. Produced via immunoSEQ multiplex PCR; TCRdb's table is partial and in-frame only. The data contain about 120,000 clones, about 80% of them singletons. Sample: PBMCs. The receptors stem from a man aged 60 to 69 in good health and CMV-seropositive.

This clone was observed once. The rearrangement uses TRBV19 and TRBJ2-7, with no clear D. CDR3 length equals 13 residues. The germline CDR1 and CDR2 sequences are LNHDA and SQIVND (reference sequence). The V end was cut by 4 bases, the J end by 0 bases, with 7 bases between. CDR3 nucleotides: TGTGCCAGTAGTAAACAGTTCTCCTACGAGCAGTACTTC. Amino acid sequence: CASSKQFSYEQYF.

V usage is TRBV6-5 and J usage is TRBJ1-2; D possibly corresponds to TRBD1 (6 bases). The CDR3 extends over 13 amino acids. V dropped 2 bases and J dropped 8 bases, with 12 bases sitting between them. Looked up from germline, CDR1 is MNHEY and CDR2 is SVGAGI. The CDR3 protein is CASSYDRTRGYTF. The CDR3 DNA is TGTGCCAGCAGTTACGACAGGACCCGCGGCTACACCTTC.

This chain links TRBV18 with TRBJ2-4; TRBD1 matches 9 bases. The CDR3 has 15 amino acids. Germline CDR1 and CDR2: KGHSH and LQKENI. Unmatched junction bases numbered 5, after V lost 0 bases and J lost 8 bases. CDR3 amino acids: CASSPPDRGLDIQYF. CDR3 DNA: TGTGCCAGCTCACCACCCGACAGGGGGTTGGACATTCAGTACTTC.

The chain has TRBV27 and TRBJ2-7, with 7 positions matching TRBD1. The V gene's germline CDR1 is MNHEY and CDR2 SMNVEV (reference sequence). This CDR3 has 15 amino acids. J was trimmed by 1 base and V by 1 base; bases with no gene match: 4. DNA for the CDR3: TGTGCCAGCAGTTTATTCGGCAGGGGGTCCTACGAGCAGTACTTC. It yields the protein CASSLFGRGSYEQYF.

The V gene is TRBV27, the J gene TRBJ2-2; D uncertain. Germline CDR1 reads MNHEY; CDR2 reads SMNVEV (reference sequence). V was pared by 0 bases and J by 0 bases, with 5 bases between. The CDR3 has 15 residues. DNA of the CDR3: TGTGCCAGCAGTTTATCCCCCACGAACACCGGGGAGCTGTTTTTT. This codes for CASSLSPTNTGELFF.

The V and J genes are TRBV10-3 and TRBJ2-3; TRBD2 matches 10 bases. Per germline, CDR1 ENHRY and CDR2 SYGVKD. V trimming: 4 bases; J trimming: 3 bases; junction bases outside the gene matches: 10. This CDR3 comprises 17 residues. The DNA of the CDR3 is TGTGCCATCAGTGGTCTTGGACTAGCGGACGGAACAGATACGCAGTATTTT. This codes for CAISGLGLADGTDTQYF.

The rearrangement links TRBV28 to TRBJ1-1, with 12 nucleotides matching TRBD1. The CDR3 has 15 residues. Germline CDR1 is MDHEN and CDR2 is SYDVKM. Trimming removed 4 bases from V and 4 bases from J; junction bases left unmatched: 4. The CDR3 sequence: CASSSPGQGATEAFF. For the CDR3, the DNA is TGTGCCAGCAGTTCTCCGGGACAGGGGGCCACTGAAGCTTTCTTT.

This chain uses TRBV30 with TRBJ2-3; 7 bases align to TRBD1. In germline, CDR1 is GTSNPN, CDR2 SVGIG (reference sequence). After removal of 5 bases from V and 0 bases from J, the junction contained 2 bases not matched to a gene. This CDR3 comprises 13 residues. The CDR3 protein is CAWGQASTDTQYF. CDR3 sequence (DNA): TGTGCCTGGGGACAGGCTAGCACAGATACGCAGTATTTT. Variable domain in full (rest from reference TRBV30 and TRBJ2-3): SQTIHQWPATLVQPVGSPLSLECTVEGTSNPNLYWYRQAAGRGLQLLFYSVGIGQISSEVPQNLSASRPQDRQFILSSKKLLLSDSGFYLCAWGQASTDTQYFGPGTRLTVL.